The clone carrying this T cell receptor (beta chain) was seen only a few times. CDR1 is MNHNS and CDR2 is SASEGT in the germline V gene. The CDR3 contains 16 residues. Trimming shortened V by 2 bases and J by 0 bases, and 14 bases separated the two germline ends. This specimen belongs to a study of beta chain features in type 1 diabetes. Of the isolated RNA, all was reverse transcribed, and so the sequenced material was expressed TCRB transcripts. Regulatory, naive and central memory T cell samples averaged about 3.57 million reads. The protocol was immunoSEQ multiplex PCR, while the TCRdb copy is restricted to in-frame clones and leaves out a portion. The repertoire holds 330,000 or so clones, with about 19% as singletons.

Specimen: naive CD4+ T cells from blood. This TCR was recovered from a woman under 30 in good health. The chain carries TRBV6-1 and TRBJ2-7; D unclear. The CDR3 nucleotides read TGTGCCAGCAGTGAAACCCTACCGAGGAGCTCCTACGAGCAGTACTTC. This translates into CASSETLPRSSYEQYF.